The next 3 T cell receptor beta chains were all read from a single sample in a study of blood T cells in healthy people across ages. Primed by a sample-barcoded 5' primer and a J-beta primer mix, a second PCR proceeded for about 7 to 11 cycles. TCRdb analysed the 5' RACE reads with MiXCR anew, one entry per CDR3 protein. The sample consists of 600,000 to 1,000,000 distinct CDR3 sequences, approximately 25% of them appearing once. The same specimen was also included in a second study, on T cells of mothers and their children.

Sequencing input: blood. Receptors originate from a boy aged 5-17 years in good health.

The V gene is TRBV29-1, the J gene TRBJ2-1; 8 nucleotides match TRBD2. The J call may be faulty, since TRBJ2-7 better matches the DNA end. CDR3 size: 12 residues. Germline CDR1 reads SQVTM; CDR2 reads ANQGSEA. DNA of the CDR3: TGCAGCGTGACTAGCGTCTCCTACGAGCAGTACTTC. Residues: CSVTSVSYEQYF.

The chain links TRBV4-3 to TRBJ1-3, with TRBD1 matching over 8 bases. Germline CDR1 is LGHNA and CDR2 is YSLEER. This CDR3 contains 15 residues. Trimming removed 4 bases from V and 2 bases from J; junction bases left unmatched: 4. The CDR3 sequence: CASSLTQGAGNTIYF. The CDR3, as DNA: TGCGCCAGCAGCCTCACACAGGGGGCTGGAAACACCATATATTTT.

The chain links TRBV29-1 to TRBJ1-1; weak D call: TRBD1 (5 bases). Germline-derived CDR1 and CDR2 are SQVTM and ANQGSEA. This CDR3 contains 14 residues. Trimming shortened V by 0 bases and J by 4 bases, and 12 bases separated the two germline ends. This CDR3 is CSVEDRRGGTEAFF. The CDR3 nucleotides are TGCAGCGTTGAAGATCGTCGGGGGGGCACTGAAGCTTTCTTT.